The clone carrying this T cell receptor beta chain has just one count. Antigen: not known. The CDR3 length is 15 residues. Trimming cost V 5 bases and J 7 bases; bases outside gene matches: 10. The germline V gene has CDR1 SGHTA and CDR2 FQGNSA. The table came from immunoSEQ multiplex PCR; TCRdb's copy has only in-frame clones and leaves some out. The sample records around 25,000 clones, roughly 80% being singletons. The data are from a study of PD-1 blockade in classical Hodgkin lymphoma. Study findings and constraints: Complete responders possessed baseline diversity comparable to newly diagnosed patients.

Noted time point: cycle 4 day 1 (C4D1), after five to seven weeks of nivolumab. Every single patient, without exception, relapsed after autologous stem cell transplantation, and brentuximab vedotin exposure varied. Relapsed/refractory classical Hodgkin lymphoma patients had complete, partial or progressive responses. This sequence joins TRBV7-2 and TRBJ2-1; 8 nucleotides agree with TRBD2. The receptor comes from a human donor with classical Hodgkin lymphoma. The source was peripheral blood mononuclear cells (PBMCs), collected before the fourth cycle of nivolumab. CDR3 nucleotides: TGTGCCAGCAGCCCCGGGCGGGGGGCGAGGAATGAGCAGTTCTTC. The encoded protein is CASSPGRGARNEQFF.